This TCR beta chain was recorded in a study of graft-versus-host responses after intestinal transplantation. Broader study findings: Among circulating GvH clones, peak levels were associated with early post-transplant declines in HvG clones.

A note on this clone: Antigen unknown.

The protocol was immunoSEQ multiplex PCR, while the TCRdb copy is restricted to in-frame clones and leaves out a portion. Found here are about 17,000 clones, over 70% of them singletons; the top ten hold about 8%. The germline V gene encodes CDR1 MNHNY and CDR2 SVGAGI (reference sequence). CDR3 length: 11 amino acids. Between the trimmed V and J ends, which lost 5 bases and 3 bases, there was a span of 3 bases. Tissue processing of the graft released intraepithelial and lamina propria lymphocytes from it. The chain has TRBV6-6 and TRBJ2-3; no firm D call. The receptor was derived from a human patient who received an intestinal transplant, so some T cells may come from the graft donor. Material: ileum tissue, obtained roughly 460 days after intestinal transplant. The CDR3, as DNA: TGTGCCAGCAGTACGACAGATACGCAGTATTTT. Its translation: CASSTTDTQYF.